This T cell receptor beta chain was observed in a study of molecular identifiers for immune sequencing clone quantification. This clonotype has a handful of counts. Its antigen is not identified. TCRdb re-derived calls from the PCR reads in MiXCR, one entry per CDR3 protein. The sample has some 650,000 distinct CDR3 sequences; about 20% are singletons. Germline loops: CDR1 SGHAT, CDR2 FQNNGV. This CDR3 is 15 amino acids long. Between the trimmed V and J ends, which lost 0 bases and 3 bases, there was a span of 9 bases. The study's findings and limits: The sizes of highly expanded clones could be underestimated when identical TCR molecules share a barcode.

This chain connects TRBV11-2 to TRBJ1-5; D might be TRBD1 (6 bases). The sequencing sample was made of naive CD8+ T cells from blood, with Jurkat cell RNA spiked in. Subset meaning: FACS-sorted CD8+CD4-CCR7+CD45RA+ naive T cells. The receptor comes from a human donor in good health. Some libraries in this study had Jurkat cell RNA spiked in. CDR3: CASSLDPGANQPQHF. The CDR3 DNA follows: TGTGCCAGCAGCTTAGATCCAGGGGCCAATCAGCCCCAGCATTTT. The full variable domain, its missing parts supplied by reference TRBV11-2 and TRBJ1-5, is EAGVAQSPRYKIIEKRQSVAFWCNPISGHATLYWYQQILGQGPKLLIQFQNNGVVDDSQLPKDRFSAERLKGVDSTLKIQPAKLEDSAVYLCASSLDPGANQPQHFGDGTRLSIL.